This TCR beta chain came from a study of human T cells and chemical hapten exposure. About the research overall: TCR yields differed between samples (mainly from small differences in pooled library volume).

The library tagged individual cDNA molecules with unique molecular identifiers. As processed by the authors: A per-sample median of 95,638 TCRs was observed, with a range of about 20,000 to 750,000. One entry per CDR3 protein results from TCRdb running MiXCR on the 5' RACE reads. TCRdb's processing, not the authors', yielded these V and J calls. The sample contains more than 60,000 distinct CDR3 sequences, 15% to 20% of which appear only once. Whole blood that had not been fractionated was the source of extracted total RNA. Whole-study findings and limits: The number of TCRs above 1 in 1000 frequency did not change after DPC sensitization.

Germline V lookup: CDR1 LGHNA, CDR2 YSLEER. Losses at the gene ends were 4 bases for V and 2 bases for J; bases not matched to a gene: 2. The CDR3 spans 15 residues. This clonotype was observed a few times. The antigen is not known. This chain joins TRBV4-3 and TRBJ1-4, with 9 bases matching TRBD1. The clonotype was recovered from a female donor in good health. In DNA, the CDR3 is TGCGCCAGCAGCCGACAGGGGGGCACTAATGAAAAACTGTTTTTT. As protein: CASSRQGGTNEKLFF.